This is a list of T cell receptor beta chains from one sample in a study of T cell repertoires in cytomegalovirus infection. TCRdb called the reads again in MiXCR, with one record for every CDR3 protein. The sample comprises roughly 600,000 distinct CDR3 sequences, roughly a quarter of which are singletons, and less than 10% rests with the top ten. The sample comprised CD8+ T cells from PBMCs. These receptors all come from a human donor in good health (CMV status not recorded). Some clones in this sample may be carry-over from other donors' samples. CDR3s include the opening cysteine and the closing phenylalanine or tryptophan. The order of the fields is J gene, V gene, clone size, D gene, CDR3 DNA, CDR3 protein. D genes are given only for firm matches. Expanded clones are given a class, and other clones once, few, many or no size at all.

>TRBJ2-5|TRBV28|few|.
TGTGCCAGCAGTCGCCTCGAAGAGACCCAGTACTTC
CASSRLEETQYF
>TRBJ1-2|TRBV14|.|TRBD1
TGTGCCAGCAGTGTGACAGGGCAACCTAACTATGGCTACACCTTC
CASSVTGQPNYGYTF
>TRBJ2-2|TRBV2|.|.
TGTGCCAGCAGTGTCAATCCGGCCGGGGCCAACGCCGGGGAGCTGTTTTTT
CASSVNPAGANAGELFF
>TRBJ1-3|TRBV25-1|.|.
TGTGCCAGCAGTGAACCCCAGCCTTATAGAAGAAACACCATATATTTT
CASSEPQPYRRNTIYF
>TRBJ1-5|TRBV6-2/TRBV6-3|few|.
TGTGCCAGCAGCCGGGACCCCTGGCGGAATCAGCCCCAGCATTTT
CASSRDPWRNQPQHF
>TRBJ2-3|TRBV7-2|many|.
TGTGCCAGCAGCTACCTGGAGGGCACAGATACGCAGTATTTT
CASSYLEGTDTQYF
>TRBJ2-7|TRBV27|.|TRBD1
TGTGCCAGCAGTCCACTTGGGACAGGGGGAATTACATACGAGCAGTACTTC
CASSPLGTGGITYEQYF
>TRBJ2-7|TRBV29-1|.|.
TGCAGCGTTGAAGGGGAGTATTACGAGCAGTACTTC
CSVEGEYYEQYF
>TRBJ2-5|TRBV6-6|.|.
TGTGCCAGCAGCTCAGGGAACCTACTAGAGACCCAGTACTTC
CASSSGNLLETQYF
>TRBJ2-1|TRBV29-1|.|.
TGCAGCGTTGAAGAGGGGCCCTGGGGGCAGTTCTTC
CSVEEGPWGQFF
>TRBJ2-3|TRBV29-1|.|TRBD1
TGCAGCGTTGAAGATCATAGGGGGCGCGGCACAGATACGCAGTATTTT
CSVEDHRGRGTDTQYF
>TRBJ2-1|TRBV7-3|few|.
TGTGCCAGCAGCTTAACAGTAGGGGTCTCGTACAATGAGCAGTTCTTC
CASSLTVGVSYNEQFF
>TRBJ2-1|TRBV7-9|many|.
TGTGCCAGCAGCTTAGGGACCACCTACAATGAGCAGTTCTTC
CASSLGTTYNEQFF
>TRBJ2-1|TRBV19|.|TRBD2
TGTGCCAGTAGTTCCGCCGGGGGGGGCGGGGATGAGCAGTTCTTC
CASSSAGGGGDEQFF
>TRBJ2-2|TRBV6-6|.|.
TGTGCCAGCATCCACACCCGGGACACCTATGCCGGGGAGCTGTTTTTT
CASIHTRDTYAGELFF
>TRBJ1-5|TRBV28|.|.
TGTGCCAGCAGTTTACGCTGGGTGGGGGGGGGGTCTAGCAATCAGCCCCAGCATTTT
CASSLRWVGGGSSNQPQHF
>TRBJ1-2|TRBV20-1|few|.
TGCAGTGCTAGAGGACAGTATGGCGGCTATGGCTACACCTTC
CSARGQYGGYGYTF
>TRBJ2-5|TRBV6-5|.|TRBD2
TGTGCCAGCAAGAGGCCGGGGGGTCAAGAGACCCAGTACTTC
CASKRPGGQETQYF
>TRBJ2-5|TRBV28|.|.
TGTGCCAGCAGTCCCGGCGGTTCAGAGACCCAGTACTTC
CASSPGGSETQYF
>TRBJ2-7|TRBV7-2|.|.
TGTGCCAGCCTGACAAACCAGAGCTCCTACGAGCAGTACTTC
CASLTNQSSYEQYF
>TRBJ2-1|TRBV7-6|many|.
TGTGCCAGCAGCTCCGAGGGGGGGCCCTACAATGAGCAGTTCTTC
CASSSEGGPYNEQFF
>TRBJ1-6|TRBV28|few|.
TGTGCCAGCAGTTTTTATGGGCCCTATCAAGGGTCACCCCTCCACTTT
CASSFYGPYQGSPLHF
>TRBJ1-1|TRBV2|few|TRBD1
TGTGCCAGCAGGCCGGGACAGATGAACACTGAAGCTTTCTTT
CASRPGQMNTEAFF
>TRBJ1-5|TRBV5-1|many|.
TGCGCCAGCAGCTTGGACATCAATAGCAATCAGCCCCAGCATTTT
CASSLDINSNQPQHF
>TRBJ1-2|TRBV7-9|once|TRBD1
TGTGCCAGCAGCCAGGACAGGGCATTACTAAACTATGGCTACACCTTC
CASSQDRALLNYGYTF
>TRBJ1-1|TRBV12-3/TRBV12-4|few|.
TGTGCCAGCAGTTTCGCGGGTTCCAGCACTGAAGCTTTCTTT
CASSFAGSSTEAFF
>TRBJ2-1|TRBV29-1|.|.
TGCAGCGTTGAGGTGGGAGAAACTTCCTACAATGAGCAGTTCTTC
CSVEVGETSYNEQFF
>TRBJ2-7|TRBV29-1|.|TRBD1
TGCAGCGTCCTGACAGGGTATACCTACCAGCAGTACTTC
CSVLTGYTYQQYF
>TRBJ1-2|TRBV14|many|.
TGTGCCAGCAGCCAAGATATTTGGGACAACTATGGCTACACCTTC
CASSQDIWDNYGYTF
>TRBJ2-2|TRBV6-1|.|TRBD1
TGTGCCAGCAGTGTACCATTTACTACGGACAGGGGAAGCGGGGAGCTGTTTTTT
CASSVPFTTDRGSGELFF
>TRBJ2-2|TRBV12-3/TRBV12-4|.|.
TGTGCCAGCAGTCTGGGGACCACTACCGGGGAGCTGTTTTTT
CASSLGTTTGELFF
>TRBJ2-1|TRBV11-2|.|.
TGTGCCAGCAGCTCCCTTGTCCCCCCATACAATGAGCAGTTCTTC
CASSSLVPPYNEQFF
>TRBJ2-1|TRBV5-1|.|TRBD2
TGCGCCAGCAGCCACCCCGGGACTAGATGGTGGGAGCAGTTCTTC
CASSHPGTRWWEQFF
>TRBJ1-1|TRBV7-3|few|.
TGTGCCAGCAGCTTATACTCCAGGACTGAAGCTTTCTTT
CASSLYSRTEAFF
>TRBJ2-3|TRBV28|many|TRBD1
TGTGCCAGCAGTTTCCCGCCGACAGGGGGCACAGATACGCAGTATTTT
CASSFPPTGGTDTQYF
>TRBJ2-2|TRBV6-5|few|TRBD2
TGTGCCAGCAGTTACTCGAGTGGGCTAGCGGGGGTCACCGGGGAGCTGTTTTTT
CASSYSSGLAGVTGELFF
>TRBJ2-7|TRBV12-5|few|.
TGTGCTAGTGGCGCTGGCCTATCCTACGAGCAGTACTTC
CASGAGLSYEQYF
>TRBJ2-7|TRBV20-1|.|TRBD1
TGCAGTGCTGGACAGGGATACGAGCAGTACTTC
CSAGQGYEQYF
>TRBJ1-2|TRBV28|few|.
TGTGCCAGCAACGGACACAGCCTCTATGGCTACACCTTC
CASNGHSLYGYTF
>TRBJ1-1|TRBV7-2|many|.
TGTGCCAGCAGCTTATTCGGGGAGAACACTGAAGCTTTCTTT
CASSLFGENTEAFF
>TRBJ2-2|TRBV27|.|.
TGTGCCAGCAGCCCCCTCGGACAGTGGGGGAACACCGGGGAGCTGTTTTTT
CASSPLGQWGNTGELFF
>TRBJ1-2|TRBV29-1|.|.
TGCAGCGTTGAAGGTGGTGGGGTCGTCGGCTACACCTTC
CSVEGGGVVGYTF
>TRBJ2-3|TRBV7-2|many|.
TGTGCCAGCAGCCCCTGGGCATTCGACACCTCTAGCACAGATACGCAGTATTTT
CASSPWAFDTSSTDTQYF
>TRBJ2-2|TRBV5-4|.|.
TGTGCCAGCAGCTTGGCGACGGAGCTGTTTTTT
CASSLATELFF
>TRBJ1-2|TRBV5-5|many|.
TGTGCCAGCAGCTTGGAAACAGGGATGAATAGATATGGCTACACCTTC
CASSLETGMNRYGYTF
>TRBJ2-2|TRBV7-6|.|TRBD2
TGTGCCAGCAGCTTCAAGCGGGGGGGCACGAACACCGGGGAGCTGTTTTTT
CASSFKRGGTNTGELFF
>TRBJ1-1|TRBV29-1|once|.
TGCAGCGTTGACGAGGGTTTGGTCACTGAAGCTTTCTTT
CSVDEGLVTEAFF
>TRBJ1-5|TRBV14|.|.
TGTGCCAGCAGCGCGGGGTACGGCAATCAGCCCCAGCATTTT
CASSAGYGNQPQHF
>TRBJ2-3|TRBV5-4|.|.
TGTGCCAGCAACCCGTCACCCATTCCCACAGAAAGCACAGATACGCAGTATTTT
CASNPSPIPTESTDTQYF
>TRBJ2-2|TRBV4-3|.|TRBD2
TGCGCCAGCAGCCCCTTAGCGGGGGTCACCGGGGAGCTGTTTTTT
CASSPLAGVTGELFF
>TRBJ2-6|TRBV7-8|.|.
TGTGCCAGCAGCTTAGAAGAAGGGAGGTTATCTGGGGCCAACGTCCTGACTTTC
CASSLEEGRLSGANVLTF
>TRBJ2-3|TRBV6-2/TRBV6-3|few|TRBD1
TGTGCCAGCAGCCCCTTCGGACGACAGGGCATAGATACGCAGTATTTT
CASSPFGRQGIDTQYF
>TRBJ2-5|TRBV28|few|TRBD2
TGTGCCAGCAGTTTATGGGGGATGGGTCGCGGGGGGTACCAAGAGACCCAGTACTTC
CASSLWGMGRGGYQETQYF
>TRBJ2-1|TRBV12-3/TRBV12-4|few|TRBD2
TGTGCCAGCTCACCGGGGACTAAGGCCACCACCTACAATGAGCAGTTCTTC
CASSPGTKATTYNEQFF
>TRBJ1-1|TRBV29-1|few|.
TGCAGCGTTGTTGACACGCCTAGGGCTGAAGCTTTCTTT
CSVVDTPRAEAFF
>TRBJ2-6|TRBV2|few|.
TGTGCCAGCAGTGAAAGGGCTGGGGCCAACGTCCTGACTTTC
CASSERAGANVLTF
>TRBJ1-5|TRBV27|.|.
TGTGCCAGCAGTTTTGGCAGTAGCAATCAGCCCCAGCATTTT
CASSFGSSNQPQHF